A single sample is the source of the 20 T cell receptor beta chains below, sequenced in a study of response to subunit inactivated influenza vaccine. TCRdb fed the RT-PCR reads into MiXCR, producing one record per CDR3 protein. The table lists more than 250,000 distinct CDR3 sequences, 20% to 25% of them singletons. The material was PBMCs from blood, obtained about 20 months after vaccination. The receptors come from a man between 50 and 75 years old who received an inactivated influenza vaccine.

The chain carries TRBV5-6 and TRBJ2-3, with 7 nucleotides matching TRBD1. Germline CDR1 is SGHDT and CDR2 is YYEEEE. The CDR3 extends over 15 amino acids. V lost 3 bases and J lost 7; bases outside the gene matches: 11. The CDR3 DNA reads TGTGCCAGCAGCTCCAGGACAGGTCCGGTGTATACGCAGTATTTT. Translated, it gives CASSSRTGPVYTQYF.

The rearrangement links TRBV3-1 to TRBJ2-7; the D is unclear. CDR1 is LGHDT, CDR2 YNNKEL, per germline (reference sequence). This CDR3 comprises 13 residues. Trimming took 1 base from V and 6 from J, leaving 10 bases between them. The CDR3 nucleotides read TGTGCCAGCAGCCAAGCCAAATTCGGCGAGCAGTACTTC. Translated: CASSQAKFGEQYF.

The chain joins TRBV20-1 to TRBJ2-1; no clear D gene. This CDR3 is built from 14 residues. Trimming removed 0 bases from V and 4 bases from J, with 10 bases in between. The germline gives CDR1 DFQATT, CDR2 SNEGSKA (reference sequence). The CDR3 DNA reads TGCAGTGCTAGAGATATCGGCAGATACAATGAGCAGTTCTTC. Protein product: CSARDIGRYNEQFF.

This clonotype was picked up many times. V usage is TRBV5-6 and J usage is TRBJ1-1; 7 bases line up with TRBD1. This CDR3 is built from 15 residues. Trimming cost V 3 bases and J 0 bases; bases outside gene matches: 5. Germline V gives CDR1 SGHDT, CDR2 YYEEEE. The CDR3 spells CASSSYRGMNTEAFF. In DNA form, the CDR3 reads TGTGCCAGCAGCTCCTACAGGGGTATGAACACTGAAGCTTTCTTT.

The chain uses TRBV4-2 and TRBJ2-1, with 7 bases fitting TRBD2. This CDR3 has 17 residues. With 0 bases clipped from V and 7 bases from J, the junction kept 12 bases outside the gene matches. In germline, CDR1 is LGHNA, CDR2 YNFKEQ. The CDR3 loop reads CASSQDRAGGTGNEQFF. The CDR3 coding sequence is TGTGCCAGCAGCCAAGATCGAGCCGGGGGGACTGGTAATGAGCAGTTCTTC.

The chain recombines TRBV20-1 with TRBJ2-3; D is perhaps TRBD2 (6 bases). The ends were cut back, 6 bases at V and 0 bases at J, with 13 bases in the middle. The CDR3 totals 14 residues. Germline-derived CDR1 and CDR2 are DFQATT and SNEGSKA (reference sequence). In DNA, the CDR3 is TGCAGTGCCAAAATAGCGGTTAGCACAGATACGCAGTATTTT. It codes for CSAKIAVSTDTQYF.

This clonotype came up a few times. The chain is built from TRBV4-1 and TRBJ1-2; D possibly corresponds to TRBD1 (5 bases). This CDR3 is 14 amino acids long. From germline, CDR1 is MGHRA and CDR2 YSYEKL. V was shortened by 0 bases and J by 7 bases, with 12 bases between the two germline ends. CDR3 loop: CASSQDGGFSGYTF. CDR3 sequence (DNA): TGCGCCAGCAGCCAAGATGGGGGGTTTAGTGGCTACACCTTC.

This chain uses TRBV3-1 with TRBJ2-7; D gene unclear. Germline CDR1 and CDR2: LGHDT and YNNKEL (reference sequence). Trimming removed 0 bases at V and 3 bases at J, with 9 bases between. This CDR3 has 14 residues. The CDR3: CASSQEWTGYEQYF. CDR3 nucleotide sequence: TGTGCCAGCAGCCAAGAATGGACGGGCTACGAGCAGTACTTC.

This clonotype has a count of ten or more. V usage is TRBV7-2 and J usage is TRBJ1-1, with 8 nucleotides matching TRBD1. The CDR3 totals 15 residues. The germline V gene has CDR1 SGHTA and CDR2 FQGNSA. V was clipped by 5 bases and J by 0 bases; unmatched bases: 5. CDR3 DNA: TGTGCCAGCAGCATCTACAGGGGGTTGAACACTGAAGCTTTCTTT. Translation gives CASSIYRGLNTEAFF. The variable domain in full, completed from reference TRBV7-2 and TRBJ1-1, reads GAGVSQSPSNKVTEKGKDVELRCDPISGHTALYWYRQSLGQGLEFLIYFQGNSAPDKSGLPSDRFSAERTGGSVSTLTIQRTQQEDSAVYLCASSIYRGLNTEAFFGQGTRLTVV.

The chain couples TRBV5-1 to TRBJ2-3; D is undetermined. Looked up from germline, CDR1 is SGHRS and CDR2 is YFSETQ. V was shortened by 6 bases and J by 4 bases, with 18 bases between the two germline ends. CDR3 length: 15 residues. The CDR3 DNA follows: TGCGCCAGCAAATTCATAGGAAGCCTAGCAGATACGCAGTATTTT. This codes for CASKFIGSLADTQYF.

Ten or more counts support this clonotype. The chain employs TRBV7-2 and TRBJ1-2; D possibly corresponds to TRBD1 (6 bases). V was cut by 5 bases and J by 3 bases, with 13 bases left in between. The CDR3 spans 14 residues. Germline CDR1 is SGHTA and CDR2 is FQGNSA. Written as DNA, the CDR3 is TGTGCCAGCAGCCCTAGGGCAGGGGACTATGGCTACACCTTC. Translation gives CASSPRAGDYGYTF.

This clonotype was counted only a few times. The chain couples TRBV27 to TRBJ2-1, with 9 bases aligning to TRBD2. The germline CDR1 and CDR2 sequences are MNHEY and SMNVEV (reference sequence). V gave up 4 bases and J gave up 6 bases; unmatched junction bases: 10. The CDR3 has 16 residues. The CDR3 DNA follows: TGTGCCAGCAGTTCGGGCCGGACTAGCGTAATCAATGAGCAGTTCTTC. The encoded protein is CASSSGRTSVINEQFF.

This clonotype was picked up a small number of times. The chain carries TRBV28 and TRBJ2-5, with TRBD2 matching 8 bases. The CDR3 sequence is 15 residues long. The germline V gene has CDR1 MDHEN and CDR2 SYDVKM. The V segment lost 5 bases and the J segment 2 bases; nucleotides outside the gene matches: 7. The CDR3 nucleotides are TGTGCCAGCAGTATAATTAGCGGGACTCAAGAGACCCAGTACTTC. The encoded protein is CASSIISGTQETQYF.

The V and J genes are TRBV7-9 and TRBJ1-3; perhaps TRBD1 as D (5 bases). Per the germline V gene, CDR1 is SEHNR and CDR2 is FQNEAQ (reference sequence). The CDR3 length is 16 residues. Trimming removed 5 bases at V and 1 base at J, with 15 bases between. The CDR3 sequence: CASSPRAAGSGNTIYF. In DNA, the CDR3 is TGTGCCAGCAGCCCCAGGGCGGCGGGTTCTGGAAACACCATATATTTT.

The chain is built from TRBV7-9 and TRBJ1-2, with D possibly matching TRBD1 (5 bases). Germline lookup yields CDR1 SEHNR and CDR2 FQNEAQ (reference sequence). This CDR3 region has 13 residues. The V end lost 1 base, the J end lost 6 bases, and 9 bases lay between the germline ends. This CDR3 reads CASSLGGGNGYTF. CDR3 sequence (DNA): TGTGCCAGCAGCTTAGGGGGCGGGAATGGCTACACCTTC.

This clonotype was counted many times. The V and J genes are TRBV18 and TRBJ1-4; no definite D call. The CDR3 covers 13 residues. Germline V gives CDR1 KGHSH, CDR2 LQKENI. The germline V and J ends were trimmed by 6 bases and 5 bases, with 10 bases remaining between them. The CDR3 sequence: CASSRGQNEKLFF. CDR3 DNA: TGTGCCAGCTCGCGCGGGCAGAATGAAAAACTGTTTTTT.

This chain uses TRBV5-1 with TRBJ2-5; TRBD1 matches 10 bases. This CDR3 has 15 amino acids. The germline CDR1 and CDR2 sequences are SGHRS and YFSETQ. J was trimmed by 3 bases and V by 1 base; bases with no gene match: 3. CDR3 nucleotides: TGCGCCAGCAGCTTGTCCGGGACAGGGGAAGAGACCCAGTACTTC. Its protein product is CASSLSGTGEETQYF. The variable domain in full, completed from reference TRBV5-1 and TRBJ2-5, reads KAGVTQTPRYLIKTRGQQVTLSCSPISGHRSVSWYQQTPGQGLQFLFEYFSETQRNKGNFPGRFSGRQFSNSRSEMNVSTLELGDSALYLCASSLSGTGEETQYFGPGTRLLVL.

This clonotype occurred many times. V is TRBV2 and J is TRBJ1-1; TRBD1 might be the D (6 bases). Germline V gene lookup returns CDR1 SNHLY and CDR2 FYNNEI. V lost 6 bases and J 4 bases, leaving 15 bases between the germline ends. The CDR3 covers 14 residues. The CDR3: CASRWTASGTEAFF. CDR3 in DNA: TGTGCCAGCAGATGGACAGCTAGCGGCACTGAAGCTTTCTTT. Together with reference TRBV2 and TRBJ1-1, the CDR3 gives the full variable domain: EPEVTQTPSHQVTQMGQEVILRCVPISNHLYFYWYRQILGQKVEFLVSFYNNEISEKSEIFDDQFSVERPDGSNFTLKIRSTKLEDSAMYFCASRWTASGTEAFFGQGTRLTVV.

This rearrangement joins TRBV5-1 to TRBJ1-1; tentatively, D is TRBD1 (5 bases). Deletions cut 4 bases from V and 4 bases from J, with 17 bases between. CDR3 size: 15 residues. The V gene's germline CDR1 is SGHRS and CDR2 YFSETQ. CDR3 sequence reads: CASSVQGQVGTEAFF. The CDR3 DNA follows: TGCGCCAGCAGCGTTCAGGGTCAGGTGGGCACTGAAGCTTTCTTT.

The gene calls are TRBV7-3 and TRBJ2-3; no clear D. Germline V CDR1 and CDR2: SGHTA, FQGTGA. V was pared by 3 bases and J by 6 bases, with 13 bases between. The CDR3 extends over 14 amino acids. The CDR3 reads CASSFQPIWDTQYF. The DNA for the CDR3 is TGTGCCAGCAGCTTCCAACCTATATGGGATACGCAGTATTTT.